This entry lists 20 T cell receptor beta chains sequenced from one sample in a study of blood T cells in healthy people across ages. Next came a second PCR, run for about 6 to 12 cycles, which used a sample-barcoded 5' primer along with a J-beta primer mix. TCRdb called the 5' RACE reads again in MiXCR, with one record for every CDR3 protein. The repertoire holds about 1.4 million distinct CDR3 sequences, approximately 59% seen once, with about 6.3% in the top ten. Sequenced input: blood. These receptors all come from a man younger than 30 in good health.

This clonotype occurred a few times. This chain links TRBV7-9 with TRBJ2-7; 7 bases are a match to TRBD1. The V segment lost 7 bases and the J segment 0 bases; nucleotides outside the gene matches: 6. The germline gives CDR1 SEHNR, CDR2 FQNEAQ (reference sequence). This CDR3 region has 14 residues. CDR3 coding DNA: TGTGCCAGCAACACACAGGGGCCCTCCTACGAGCAGTACTTC. Amino acids: CASNTQGPSYEQYF. Combining the CDR3 with reference TRBV7-9 and TRBJ2-7 gives the whole variable domain DTGVSQNPRHKITKRGQNVTFRCDPISEHNRLYWYRQTLGQGPEFLTYFQNEAQLEKSRLLSDRFSAERPKGSFSTLEIQRTEQGDSAMYLCASNTQGPSYEQYFGPGTRLTVT.

This chain joins TRBV29-1 and TRBJ2-1, with 8 nucleotides matching TRBD2. The V segment lost 7 bases and the J segment 3 bases; nucleotides outside the gene matches: 11. Germline V CDR1 and CDR2: SQVTM, ANQGSEA. This CDR3 has 15 amino acids. The CDR3 nucleotides read TGCAGCGCCGCTCAGGCGGGAGGCTTCTACAATGAGCAGTTCTTC. Amino acids: CSAAQAGGFYNEQFF.

J is TRBJ1-4 and V is TRBV12-3 or TRBV12-4, with a tentative D call TRBD1 (5 bases). Trimming removed 4 bases at V and 4 bases at J, with 16 bases between. The CDR3 totals 16 residues. DNA of the CDR3: TGTGCCAGCAGTTGGGGGGTACTGGGGATTAATGAAAAACTGTTTTTT. Translating gives CASSWGVLGINEKLFF.

The chain carries TRBV20-1 and TRBJ1-5; D gene unclear. This CDR3 contains 13 residues. Trimming took 5 bases from V and 2 from J, leaving 10 bases between them. Germline V gene data show CDR1 as DFQATT and CDR2 as SNEGSKA (reference sequence). The CDR3 is CSASDGGNQPQHF. The CDR3, as DNA: TGCAGTGCTTCCGACGGCGGCAATCAGCCCCAGCATTTT.

This clonotype was seen once. Mismatch with germline at one junction end may stem from a read error. V is TRBV5-4 and J is TRBJ1-2; D is undetermined. The germline gives CDR1 SGHNT, CDR2 YYREEE (reference sequence). There are 11 residues in the CDR3. The chain's CDR3 is CASSFGSGCTF. The CDR3 nucleotides read TGTGCCAGCAGCTTCGGAAGTGGCTGCACCTTC.

V gene TRBV5-6 combines with J gene TRBJ2-3, with D possibly matching TRBD2 (6 bases). The CDR3 loop spans 17 amino acids. Trimming pared 4 bases from V and 0 bases from J, leaving 18 bases between. The germline CDR1 and CDR2 sequences are SGHDT and YYEEEE. The chain's CDR3 is CASSVPGTSASTDTQYF. The CDR3 region has the DNA TGTGCCAGCAGCGTACCTGGGACTTCTGCTAGCACAGATACGCAGTATTTT.

This clonotype was counted a single time. V is TRBV2 and J is TRBJ2-7; D not certain. The CDR3 is made up of 13 amino acids. V lost 10 bases and J lost 7, with 20 bases in between. Germline assignment: CDR1 SNHLY and CDR2 FYNNEI. CDR3 nucleotide sequence: TGTGCCATATTCATAGCCCTATCTGGAGAGCAGTACTTC. Translating gives CAIFIALSGEQYF. The full variable domain, its missing parts supplied by reference TRBV2 and TRBJ2-7, is EPEVTQTPSHQVTQMGQEVILRCVPISNHLYFYWYRQILGQKVEFLVSFYNNEISEKSEIFDDQFSVERPDGSNFTLKIRSTKLEDSAMYFCAIFIALSGEQYFGPGTRLTVT.

The chain recombines TRBV3-1 with TRBJ2-7; tentatively, D is TRBD1 (5 bases). Gene TRBJ2-5 matches the end of the DNA better, so the J call may be wrong. The germline gives CDR1 LGHDT, CDR2 YNNKEL (reference sequence). The CDR3 spans 15 residues. The CDR3 spells CASSRLPGQQETQYF. In DNA, the CDR3 is TGTGCCAGCAGCCGCCTACCCGGACAACAAGAGACCCAGTACTTC.

The rearrangement links TRBV14 to TRBJ1-6; TRBD1 matches at 8 bases. The germline V gene has CDR1 SGHDN and CDR2 FVKESK. J lost 6 bases, V lost 5 bases, and 9 bases had no gene match. The CDR3 covers 16 residues. The CDR3 sequence: CASSAVGTGRNSPLHF. The CDR3 DNA is TGTGCCAGCAGCGCCGTCGGGACAGGACGTAATTCACCCCTCCACTTT. Supplemented by reference TRBV14 and TRBJ1-6, the full variable domain reads EAGVTQFPSHSVIEKGQTVTLRCDPISGHDNLYWYRRVMGKEIKFLLHFVKESKQDESGMPNNRFLAERTGGTYSTLKVQPAELEDSGVYFCASSAVGTGRNSPLHFGNGTRLTVT.

The rearrangement links TRBV5-1 to TRBJ2-7; D uncertain. Germline CDR1 and CDR2: SGHRS and YFSETQ. The V and J ends lost 0 bases and 2 bases respectively, with 15 bases between them. This CDR3 spans 16 amino acids. The CDR3 here is CASSLVGQEHAYEQYF. The CDR3 region has the DNA TGCGCCAGCAGCTTGGTTGGGCAGGAGCATGCCTACGAGCAGTACTTC.

This clonotype was counted between two and nine times. The chain couples TRBV29-1 to TRBJ2-3; possible D gene TRBD1, 7 bases. This CDR3 contains 15 residues. Trimming cost V 4 bases and J 6 bases, with 20 bases left between them. Germline V CDR1 and CDR2: SQVTM, ANQGSEA. CDR3 residues: CSVVVRGATLDTQYF. The CDR3 DNA is TGCAGCGTTGTAGTCAGGGGGGCTACCTTGGATACGCAGTATTTT.

The chain couples TRBV4-1 to TRBJ2-4; tentatively, D is TRBD1 or TRBD2 (5 bases each). The end of the DNA fits TRBJ2-5 better, so the J call may be wrong. There are 16 residues in the CDR3. CDR1 MGHRA and CDR2 YSYEKL come from the germline V gene. The CDR3 DNA follows: TGCGCCAGCAGCCAAGAGACGGGGACGGTGATGGAGACCCAGTACTTC. Translation gives CASSQETGTVMETQYF.

Here the CDR3 DNA reads TGTGCCAGCAGAGGCGGGTCCTCTGGAAACACCATATATTTT. Amino acid sequence: CASRGGSSGNTIYF. The chain employs TRBV12-3 or TRBV12-4 and TRBJ1-3; D unclear. This CDR3 is 14 amino acids long. V was cut by 6 bases and J by 0 bases, with 9 bases left in between.

This chain joins TRBV29-1 and TRBJ2-1; a weak D match, TRBD2 (6 bases). The germline V gene encodes CDR1 SQVTM and CDR2 ANQGSEA. V lost 0 bases to trimming and J lost 4 bases, with 10 bases between them. CDR3 length: 14 residues. CDR3 amino acids: CSVEDLRGYNEQFF. In DNA form, the CDR3 reads TGCAGCGTTGAAGATCTTCGGGGGTACAATGAGCAGTTCTTC.

This clonotype has just a few counts. DNA for the CDR3: TGCGCCAGCAGCTTGGCCGAGGGCGGCCGGAACACTGAAGCTTTCTTT. Its translation is CASSLAEGGRNTEAFF. The chain couples TRBV5-1 to TRBJ1-1, with D unresolved. V lost 0 bases, J lost 1 base, and 13 bases lay in between. In germline, CDR1 is SGHRS, CDR2 YFSETQ. CDR3 size: 16 residues.

This rearrangement joins TRBV6-5 to TRBJ1-5; the D gene is possibly TRBD1 (5 bases). Trimming cost V 0 bases and J 1 base, with 7 bases left between them. This CDR3 region has 15 residues. The germline gives CDR1 MNHEY, CDR2 SVGAGI. CDR3 region: CASSYSQGSNQPQHF. DNA for the CDR3: TGTGCCAGCAGTTACTCGCAGGGCAGCAATCAGCCCCAGCATTTT.

V and J are TRBV6-6 and TRBJ1-2; TRBD1 matches 11 bases. The CDR3 has 15 residues. The V gene's germline CDR1 is MNHNY and CDR2 SVGAGI (reference sequence). Trimming cost V 4 bases and J 8 bases; bases outside gene matches: 9. The CDR3 DNA is TGTGCCAGCAGTTCCCTAGGACAGGGGGCTGAGGGCTACACCTTC. It translates to CASSSLGQGAEGYTF.

This chain links TRBV4-3 with TRBJ2-5; 7 nucleotides line up with TRBD1. TRBJ2-7 explains the end of the DNA better; the J call may be wrong. Germline V lookup: CDR1 LGHNA, CDR2 YSLEER. The CDR3 covers 16 residues. Written as DNA, the CDR3 is TGCGCCAGCAGCCAAGATCTGACAGGGAGCCTCCTCGAGCAGTACTTC. Its protein product is CASSQDLTGSLLEQYF.

This clonotype showed up just a few times. The chain carries TRBV6-5 and TRBJ2-7, with TRBD1 matching 7 bases. V lost 5 bases, J lost 2 bases, and 12 bases stayed unmatched. CDR3 length: 16 residues. Germline CDR1 MNHEY, CDR2 SVGAGI. CDR3 sequence reads: CASSPHLDRAAYEQYF. The CDR3 nucleotides are TGTGCCAGCAGTCCTCACCTCGACAGGGCCGCCTACGAGCAGTACTTC.

The genes are TRBV29-1 and TRBJ1-4; TRBD1 is a possible D gene (6 bases). Per germline, CDR1 SQVTM and CDR2 ANQGSEA. There are 12 residues in the CDR3. The V end lost 7 bases, the J end lost 5 bases, and 11 bases lay between the germline ends. CDR3 DNA: TGCAGCGCGAAGGGGGGAAATGAAAAACTGTTTTTT. Its protein is CSAKGGNEKLFF.